The rows below give T cell receptor beta chains drawn from one sample of a study of blood T cell repertoires in COVID-19. TCRdb keeps only in-frame clones here, not all; method: immunoSEQ multiplex PCR. The table lists 250,000 to 350,000 clones, about 87% of them singletons. Sequencing input: PBMCs or T cells enriched from blood (not recorded which). The receptors were gathered from a woman aged 45-60 years who had recovered from COVID-19. CDR3s leave out the opening cysteine and the closing phenylalanine or tryptophan. Size is omitted from some rows. Given values are once, few, many or a class for expanded clones.

clone_size j_call v_call cdr3_aa
. TRBJ1-2 TRBV7-3 ASSPQGDANYGYT
few TRBJ1-5 TRBV6-2/TRBV6-3 ASSDRGQGQPQH
. TRBJ1-3 TRBV19 ASGPGNSGNTIY
. TRBJ1-3 TRBV28 ASSLPRGLNTIY
. TRBJ2-7 TRBV24-1 ATSARDRVNEQY
many TRBJ1-2 TRBV6-2/TRBV6-3 ASSTGTGGHRYT
. TRBJ2-7 TRBV6-2/TRBV6-3 ASSQGGSISYEQY
. TRBJ2-7 TRBV24-1 ATSDSRPGSEQY
. TRBJ1-6 TRBV14 ASSQSSYNSPLH
. TRBJ1-6 TRBV6-2/TRBV6-3 ASSYSRDRNSPLH
. TRBJ2-5 TRBV2 ASKTSGSGTQY
few TRBJ1-4 TRBV7-3 ASSLTGGLVTNEKLF
. TRBJ1-1 TRBV28 ASSPSTIGGSTEAF
. TRBJ2-4 TRBV29-1 SVQDSPAKNIQY
. TRBJ1-1 TRBV5-4 ASSLGPIGTEAF
. TRBJ2-3 TRBV27 ASSIGTGPDTQY
. TRBJ1-5 TRBV28 ASSSPGQGYQPQH
. TRBJ2-1 TRBV4-2 ASSQVTSAYNEQF
few TRBJ2-6 TRBV5-4 ASSPSRTGANVLT
. TRBJ1-1 TRBV28 ASSPWNTEAF
. TRBJ1-4 TRBV18 ASSPVGRQNEKLF
. TRBJ1-2 TRBV9 ASSVEQEKIYGYT
once TRBJ1-1 TRBV7-2 ASSLGGFNTEAF
. TRBJ2-7 TRBV7-2 ASSSLLGGPGGEQY
. TRBJ2-1 TRBV7-3 ASSLYHNRRLAGGSYNEQF
. TRBJ1-2 TRBV28 ASRGQGNYGYT
once TRBJ2-2 TRBV30 ALTVSNTGELF
. TRBJ1-2 TRBV19 ASSAGQGNYGYT
. TRBJ2-1 TRBV15 ATSPDLGQVGNEQF
once TRBJ2-7 TRBV18 ASSATRLARSYEQY
. TRBJ2-2 TRBV7-6 ASSSTGTTNTGELF
. TRBJ1-1 TRBV29-1 SVGEWSAF
. TRBJ2-7 TRBV6-5 ASCRARAPSYEQY
. TRBJ2-6 TRBV5-1 ASSLRGYSGANVLT
. TRBJ2-7 TRBV28 ASSPRSPTYEQY
. TRBJ2-1 TRBV19 ASSLQGTGIVHEQF
. TRBJ1-1 TRBV6-2/TRBV6-3 ASSSPDRREAF
. TRBJ2-7 TRBV28 ASTIPTGSYEQY
. TRBJ2-1 TRBV6-1 ASSGAGGSNEQF
. TRBJ2-7 TRBV27 ASNGGVHEQY
. TRBJ2-7 TRBV15 ATSRPDRATYEQY
. TRBJ1-2 TRBV3-1/TRBV3-2 ASSQGGGSSYGYT
. TRBJ2-7 TRBV29-1 SVEEALGLAGKTYEQY
. TRBJ2-5 TRBV5-4 ASSRGERSRTTQY
. TRBJ2-1 TRBV6-2/TRBV6-3 ASSTRTSGRYNEQF
once TRBJ2-1 TRBV11-3 ASSSSGSSYNEQF
few TRBJ2-7 TRBV6-2/TRBV6-3 ASSYERYEQY
. TRBJ2-7 TRBV6-6 ASSSGLGGEQY
. TRBJ1-3 TRBV7-2 ASSLALSQGGNTIY
. TRBJ1-3 TRBV15 ATSRGTGTGDTTIY
. TRBJ2-1 TRBV7-2 ASSPSGSSYNEQF
. TRBJ2-5 TRBV6-2/TRBV6-3 ASSYLGTNQETQY
. TRBJ2-1 TRBV24-1 ATSDGGVDNEQF
. TRBJ2-7 TRBV7-2 ASSLEQGIYEQY
. TRBJ1-2 TRBV18 ASSLGGSLSGYT